Described below is a single T cell receptor beta chain sequence and its context. Ten or more counts support this clonotype. The antigen it binds to is not known. The record has no base qualities; no much larger clone is one base away. The data stem from a study of T cells in Graves' hyperthyroidism and ophthalmopathy (dated by TCRdb to about 2019). Turning to the overall study: Peripheral blood was collected at initial diagnosis, before any treatment. For training and testing, the roughly 97 patients in the discovery cohort were randomly divided in a 7:3 ratio. The study also compared thyroid tissue and blood T-cell repertoires from more than 5 Graves' hyperthyroidism patients. After sampling, hyperthyroidism patients received methimazole starting at 30 mg daily, and ophthalmopathy patients received high-dose intravenous methylprednisolone. TCR Vbeta CDR3 sequencing of 120 to 150 peripheral blood samples (about 45 ophthalmopathy, 70 to 85 hyperthyroidism and approximately 17 progressor patients) is reported in the paper. Prospective prediction of ophthalmopathy was tested in an independent validation cohort of some 19 hyperthyroidism patients and 15 to 17 patients who later progressed to ophthalmopathy. A discovery cohort of 95 to 100 patients, about 43 with Graves' ophthalmopathy and roughly 59 with stable Graves' hyperthyroidism, was used to find distinguishing TCR V-J signatures. Findings and caveats that apply to the study as a whole: In cross-validation, a model built on a 13 V-J signature told ophthalmopathy apart from stable hyperthyroidism with approximately 90% sensitivity and around 81% specificity, and in testing the same model reached 80%/75%. During validation, the model predicted progression to ophthalmopathy a median of around six months ahead of onset, with almost 71% sensitivity and 72.22% specificity. Most expanded thyroid clonotypes (frequency above 0.001) were also detected in blood, suggesting blood repertoires may reflect thyroid immune responses. No statistical method was used to fix the sample size in advance, and group allocation was not hidden from the investigators.

The TCR beta CDR3 regions were amplified from RNA transcripts. For the first round of RT-PCR on the TCR CDR3, the HTBI primer set was used together with the Qiagen OneStep RT-PCR kit. The libraries were constructed in a second round of multiplex PCR and then size-selected and purified. Libraries were sequenced paired-end with 100 bp reads on an Illumina HiSeq2000. Per the original workflow: SOAPnuke was used to process the raw data, throwing out any read that contained adapters or uncalled bases, had a mean Phred below 15, or lacked an exact constant-primer or identifier match. COPE v1.2.5 was used to merge the high-quality paired reads, and each unique nucleotide sequence was defined as a clonotype. MiTCR v1.1 was used to align the clonotypes against IMGT TRBV, TRBD and TRBJ reference segments. Only V-J combinations with frequency above 0.0001, covering 99% to 99.2% of repertoires, were analysed. A TCS score was defined as the ratio between F50 (clonal expansion) and ExV (chaos), using BLOSUM62-based TCRdist between CDR3 peptides within each V-J. Welch's t-statistics and random forest reduced 500 to 550 V-J features to 13, which were used in a naive Bayes classifier (R e1071). Using fastp trimming at Q25 and MiXCR clonotype assembly, TCRdb reanalyzed the public sequencing data and kept in-frame beta chains. For every CDR3 protein sequence, its rows merge into one entry that carries the most common genes and DNA. These V and J calls rely on TCRdb rather than the paper's analysis. The sample table holds about 620,000 distinct CDR3 sequences, of which around 15% were seen once. 3.5% to 4% of the sample is held by the ten biggest clonotypes.

Stable Graves' hyperthyroidism was defined as the absence of progression to ophthalmopathy over 18 months of follow-up. Hyperthyroidism patients were newly diagnosed, had a disease duration of under 2 months, and were aged 18 to 65 years. The study excluded patients with uncontrolled infections, other autoimmune diseases, pregnancy or lactation. Diagnoses were based on clinical symptoms, serum thyroxine and TRAb, thyroid ultrasound and orbital computed tomography. Ficoll-Paque density gradient centrifugation was used to isolate PBMCs from approximately 10 ml of fresh peripheral blood. Trizol reagent was used to extract total RNA, and RNA quality was then checked on an Agilent 2100 Bioanalyzer. There are 11 amino acids in the CDR3, from cysteine to phenylalanine inclusive. Kept here is only the CDR3 DNA, which spans 33 bases and is read in frame from base 1. V is clipped by 4 bases and J by 8 bases, and the sequence between their germline boundaries is 5 bases long. CDR1 and CDR2 are read off the germline V gene as KGHDR and SFDVKD.

The source of this sequence is a woman in her thirties with Graves' hyperthyroidism. The specimen was blood. The V and J segments used are TRBV24-1 and TRBJ2-1, with the D gene call left open. For the CDR3, the sequence is CATSEEYEQFF. At the DNA level, the sequence is TGTGCCACCAGTGAAGAATATGAGCAGTTCTTC.